These T cell receptor beta chains were read from a single sample in a study of OX40 agonist ivuxolimab in advanced cancers. The data were produced by immunoSEQ multiplex PCR, yet TCRdb's version contains in-frame clones alone and is incomplete. The table records under 70,000 clones, 70% to 90% of them present only once. Sequencing was performed on CD4+ or CD8+ T cells sorted from blood, taken in a trial of the OX40 agonist ivuxolimab. The receptors were gathered from an adult with an advanced solid tumor such as melanoma, head and neck, liver or kidney cancer. Both conserved end residues are part of each CDR3. The D gene is left open where the match is weak. Expanded clones get a size class; other rows say once, few or many, or leave the size out.

v_call,j_call,clone_size,d_call,cdr3_nt,cdr3_aa
TRBV11-2,TRBJ2-3,-,TRBD2,TGTGCCAGCAGCTTAGATAGCGGGGCGGCGGGCACAGATACGCAGTATTTT,CASSLDSGAAGTDTQYF
TRBV30,TRBJ2-7,few,-,TGTGCCTGGAGTGTAAAGTTGTTCCCCTACGAGCAGTACTTC,CAWSVKLFPYEQYF
TRBV11-2,TRBJ2-5,-,TRBD2,TGTGCCAGCAGCCCCCAGGGGACTAGCGGGCTTCAAGAGACCCAGTACTTC,CASSPQGTSGLQETQYF
TRBV6-1,TRBJ1-1,few,TRBD1,TGTGCCAGCATAGACAGGGCCGGCACTGAAGCTTTCTTT,CASIDRAGTEAFF
TRBV5-4,TRBJ2-7,-,TRBD1,TGTGCCAGCAGCTCGCGCGGGACAGGGGTTTACGAGCAGTACTTC,CASSSRGTGVYEQYF
TRBV19,TRBJ2-5,-,-,TGTGCCAGTAGTATAGACGAGAGGGCCGGAGAGACCCAGTACTTC,CASSIDERAGETQYF
TRBV11-1,TRBJ2-2,-,TRBD2,TGTGCCAGCACCCTATATGGGGCGGGAGGAACCGGGGAGCTGTTTTTT,CASTLYGAGGTGELFF
TRBV18,TRBJ2-7,-,TRBD2,TGTGCCAGCTCACCAGGGTCTAGCGGGAGCGGGTCCTACGAGCAGTACTTC,CASSPGSSGSGSYEQYF
TRBV18,TRBJ2-5,-,-,TGTGCCAGCTCACCCCAGGGATCCAAAGAGACCCAGTACTTC,CASSPQGSKETQYF
TRBV6-5,TRBJ2-5,-,-,TGTGCCAGCAGGCGAACTCCCCCGGAGACCCAGTACTTC,CASRRTPPETQYF
TRBV18,TRBJ2-2,-,-,TGTGCCAGCTCCCCCGGGACGGAGAACACCGGGGAGCTGTTTTTT,CASSPGTENTGELFF
TRBV7-8,TRBJ1-1,-,-,TGTGCCAGCAGCTTCAGGGGATACACGAACACTGAAGCTTTCTTT,CASSFRGYTNTEAFF
TRBV5-1,TRBJ2-7,-,-,TGCGCCAGCAGCTTGCGGCAGTTTGGATCCTACGAGCAGTACTTC,CASSLRQFGSYEQYF
TRBV9,TRBJ2-1,-,TRBD2,TGTGCCAGCAGCGTACTTCCGTCGACAAAGACTAGCGGGTACTCCTACAATGAGCAGTTCTTC,CASSVLPSTKTSGYSYNEQFF
TRBV27,TRBJ1-2,-,TRBD1,TGTGCCAGCAGTTTACCCGGGACAGGTGTTTATGGCTACACCTTC,CASSLPGTGVYGYTF
TRBV6-1,TRBJ2-5,-,TRBD1,TGTGCCAGCAGTGAAAAAATACAGGGGGCTTGGGAGACCCAGTACTTC,CASSEKIQGAWETQYF
TRBV13,TRBJ2-5,-,-,TGTGCCAGCAGCTATTACCGGGGCCAAGAGACCCAGTACTTC,CASSYYRGQETQYF